This T cell receptor beta chain was sequenced for a study of cytomegalovirus exposure and HLA in healthy donors. Study-wide results and caveats: The authors reported that TCR beta sequences could predict HLA-A and HLA-B alleles. These predictions were accurate for most subjects in the first cohort. Sequencing likely caused a cluster of highly shared sequence variants. The study listed roughly 150 cytomegalovirus-associated TCR beta chains.

A word on this clone: Its antigen is still unknown.

Primers: 60 Vbeta forward and 13 Jbeta reverse. Profiled with immunoSEQ multiplex PCR; TCRdb holds only in-frame clones, not every one. The profile shows about 210,000 clones, 65% to 85% of them singletons. Germline V CDR1 and CDR2: SGHVS, FQNEAQ. The CDR3 is 16 amino acids. V was trimmed by 9 bases and J by 0 bases, leaving 18 bases between them. The origin of this receptor is a man in his forties in good health and CMV-seropositive. This chain links TRBV7-8 with TRBJ2-1, with TRBD2 as a possible D gene (5 bases). Sequenced input: PBMCs. CDR3 sequence: CASLPRVASSYNEQFF. For the CDR3, the DNA is TGTGCCAGTCTTCCGAGGGTCGCCAGCTCCTACAATGAGCAGTTCTTC.